This TCR beta chain was observed in a study of shared clonotypes between healthy human individuals. The V segment lost 6 bases and the J segment 6 bases; nucleotides outside the gene matches: 4. The CDR3 is made up of 15 amino acids. CDR1 is SNHLY, CDR2 FYNNEI, per germline. Only CD45RO-negative cells positively selected for CCR7 counted as naive CD8 cells, so terminally differentiated effector memory CD45RA+ cells were excluded. It was 150 to 200 ng DNA, 25,000 to 35,000 T cell genomes, that sorted-subset replicate PCRs used. Assay used: immunoSEQ multiplex PCR; TCRdb lists only in-frame clones, some missing. The data show about 2.1 million clones, with 85% to 95% seen just once and roughly 1.7% held by the top ten.

This TCR derives from a man in his late teens or twenties in good health. Some clones in this sample may be carry-over from other donors' samples. V usage is TRBV2 and J usage is TRBJ2-1; 14 bases match TRBD2. Material: naive CD8+ T cells from PBMCs. CDR3 residues: CASRSGLAGVNEQFF. In nucleotides, the CDR3 is TGTGCCAGCAGATCGGGACTAGCGGGAGTCAATGAGCAGTTCTTC.